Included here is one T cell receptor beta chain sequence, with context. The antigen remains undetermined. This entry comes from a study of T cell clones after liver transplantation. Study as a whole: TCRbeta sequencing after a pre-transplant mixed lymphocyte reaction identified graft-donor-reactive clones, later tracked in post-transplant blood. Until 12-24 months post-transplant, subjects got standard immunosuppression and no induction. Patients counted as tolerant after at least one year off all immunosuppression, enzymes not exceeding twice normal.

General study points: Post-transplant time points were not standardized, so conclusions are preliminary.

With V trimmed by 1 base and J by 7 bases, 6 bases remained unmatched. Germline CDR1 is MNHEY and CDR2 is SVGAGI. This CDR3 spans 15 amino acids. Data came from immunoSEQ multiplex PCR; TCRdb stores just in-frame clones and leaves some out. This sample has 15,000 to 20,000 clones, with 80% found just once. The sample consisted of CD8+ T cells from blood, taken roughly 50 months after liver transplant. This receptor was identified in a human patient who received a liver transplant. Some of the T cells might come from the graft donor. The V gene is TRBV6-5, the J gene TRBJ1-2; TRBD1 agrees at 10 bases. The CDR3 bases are TGTGCCAGCAGTTACTTTGGGACAGGGGAGGGTGGCTACACCTTC. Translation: CASSYFGTGEGGYTF.